These 20 T cell receptor beta chains were sequenced from one sample in a study of T cells in narcolepsy. The data were produced by immunoSEQ multiplex PCR, yet TCRdb's version contains in-frame clones alone and is incomplete. The table lists some 30,000 clones, about 89% of them singletons, with approximately 0.89% in the top ten. What was sequenced was memory (CD45RA-) CD4+ T cells from blood. These receptor sequences come from a human donor in good health.

The chain uses TRBV7-2 and TRBJ1-2; a possible D gene is TRBD1 (5 bases). Deletions cut 4 bases from V and 1 base from J, with 22 bases between. The germline V gene has CDR1 SGHTA and CDR2 FQGNSA. The CDR3 runs 18 residues. The CDR3 DNA reads as TGTGCCAGCAGCTCGCACCCGGGACGGACTAATATTAACTATGGCTACACCTTC. Translated, it gives CASSSHPGRTNINYGYTF.

This clone was counted between two and nine times. V is TRBV20-1 and J is TRBJ1-1; no definite D call. V was pared by 1 base and J by 5 bases, with 5 bases between. Germline V CDR1 and CDR2: DFQATT, SNEGSKA (reference sequence). This CDR3 is 11 amino acids long. The CDR3 bases are TGCAGTGCTAGAGGAGCTACTGAAGCTTTCTTT. This gives the protein CSARGATEAFF.

The chain joins TRBV6-1 to TRBJ2-1, with a possible D match to TRBD2 (5 bases). Per germline, CDR1 MNHNS and CDR2 SASEGT. V was clipped by 1 base and J by 4 bases, with 20 bases between them. The CDR3 runs to 18 residues. The CDR3 spells CASSEGALVVALYNEQFF. The CDR3 DNA reads TGTGCCAGCAGTGAAGGGGCCCTCGTAGTAGCGCTTTACAATGAGCAGTTCTTC.

This rearrangement joins TRBV5-1 to TRBJ2-7, with 9 bases matching TRBD1. The CDR3 length is 14 residues. Looked up from germline, CDR1 is SGHRS and CDR2 is YFSETQ. The V segment lost 4 bases and the J segment 3 bases; nucleotides outside the gene matches: 5. CDR3 loop: CASSGWTGDYEQYF. CDR3 DNA: TGCGCCAGCAGCGGCTGGACAGGGGACTACGAGCAGTACTTC.

The rearrangement links TRBV10-2 to TRBJ1-1; D call uncertain. V lost 6 bases, J lost 0 bases, and 11 bases lay in between. The CDR3 contains 14 residues. Germline V lookup: CDR1 WSHSY, CDR2 SAAADI. CDR3 sequence: CASRDVFMNTEAFF. CDR3 DNA sequence: TGCGCCAGCAGGGATGTATTCATGAACACTGAAGCTTTCTTT.

The chain joins TRBV10-3 to TRBJ1-5; D ambiguous. Trimming left V 0 bases short and J 4 bases short, with 1 base between. This CDR3 comprises 12 residues. Per the germline V gene, CDR1 is ENHRY and CDR2 is SYGVKD. CDR3 sequence: CAISESNQPQHF. The DNA for the CDR3 is TGTGCCATCAGTGAGTCTAATCAGCCCCAGCATTTT.

This sequence joins TRBV7-3 and TRBJ2-1; tentative D call: TRBD2 (5 bases). Germline-derived CDR1 and CDR2 are SGHTA and FQGTGA. With 3 bases removed from V and 0 bases from J, the gap between germline ends came to 9 bases. This CDR3 has 15 residues. CDR3: CASSFEGSSYNEQFF. The CDR3 DNA reads TGTGCCAGCAGCTTTGAGGGAAGCTCCTACAATGAGCAGTTCTTC.

The chain joins TRBV27 to TRBJ2-3; either TRBD1 or TRBD2 may fit D (5 bases each). CDR3 length: 15 amino acids. V was shortened by 2 bases and J by 3 bases, with 12 bases between the two germline ends. The germline V gene encodes CDR1 MNHEY and CDR2 SMNVEV (reference sequence). The CDR3: CASSLGGEGTDTQYF. The CDR3 region has the DNA TGTGCCAGCAGTTTAGGCGGAGAGGGGACAGATACGCAGTATTTT.

V is TRBV28 and J is TRBJ2-7; 8 nucleotides align to TRBD2. The CDR3 covers 15 residues. CDR1 and CDR2 (germline): MDHEN, SYDVKM. V shed 4 bases, J shed 3 bases, and the junction held 8 bases outside the gene matches. CDR3 loop: CASSSRGLEGYEQYF. CDR3 bases: TGTGCCAGCAGTTCCAGGGGACTAGAGGGCTACGAGCAGTACTTC.

The gene calls are TRBV7-3 and TRBJ1-4; the D is unclear. The V end was cut by 3 bases, the J end by 1 base, with 6 bases between. This CDR3 is 14 amino acids long. Germline V lookup: CDR1 SGHTA, CDR2 FQGTGA. CDR3 DNA: TGTGCCAGCAGCTTGGCCGAAACTAATGAAAAACTGTTTTTT. Translating it yields CASSLAETNEKLFF.

This chain links TRBV29-1 with TRBJ2-1; D unresolved. The CDR3 is made up of 14 amino acids. In germline, CDR1 is SQVTM, CDR2 ANQGSEA. Trimming shortened V by 6 bases and J by 2 bases, and 14 bases separated the two germline ends. The DNA of the CDR3 is TGCAGCGTACCCTGGGTCTCACCCTACAATGAGCAGTTCTTC. Translation: CSVPWVSPYNEQFF.

The rearrangement links TRBV27 to TRBJ2-1, with TRBD2 matching over 11 bases. V lost 5 bases, J lost 6 bases, and 12 bases stayed unmatched. The CDR3 loop spans 17 amino acids. Germline V gene lookup returns CDR1 MNHEY and CDR2 SMNVEV (reference sequence). The CDR3 sequence: CASSTNPLAGGGNEQFF. Written as DNA, the CDR3 is TGTGCCAGCAGTACCAACCCCTTAGCGGGAGGGGGCAATGAGCAGTTCTTC.

This clone was recorded once. The chain links TRBV7-8 to TRBJ2-7; no clear D gene. From germline, CDR1 is SGHVS and CDR2 FQNEAQ. Deletions cut 5 bases from V and 3 bases from J, with 8 bases between. This CDR3 has 12 residues. CDR3 bases: TGTGCCAGCAGCGTAAAGAGCTACGAGCAGTACTTC. Translating it yields CASSVKSYEQYF.

The rearrangement uses TRBV6-4 and TRBJ1-4; TRBD1 aligns across 7 bases. Germline assignment: CDR1 MRHNA and CDR2 SNTAGT. V dropped 5 bases and J dropped 8; count of bases not matched to a gene: 8. The CDR3 is 14 amino acids. The CDR3 loop reads CASSPTGMGEKLFF. The CDR3 DNA reads TGTGCCAGCAGTCCGACAGGGATGGGAGAAAAACTGTTTTTT.

V is TRBV2 and J is TRBJ2-2, with a weak D call TRBD2 (6 bases). V was cut by 6 bases and J by 4 bases, with 15 bases left in between. Per the germline V gene, CDR1 is SNHLY and CDR2 is FYNNEI. The CDR3 contains 15 residues. CDR3 region: CASSLTVGGTGELFF. DNA of the CDR3: TGTGCCAGCAGCCTGACAGTGGGAGGCACCGGGGAGCTGTTTTTT.

The V and J genes are TRBV5-1 and TRBJ2-3; D might be TRBD2 (6 bases). Trimming took 6 bases from V and 4 from J, leaving 12 bases between them. The germline CDR1 and CDR2 sequences are SGHRS and YFSETQ. CDR3 length: 13 amino acids. The CDR3 region is CASISGGSDTQYF. CDR3 nucleotide sequence: TGCGCCAGCATTAGCGGAGGATCAGATACGCAGTATTTT.

This clone was seen once. One end of the junction varies from germline; a read error may be responsible. The chain employs TRBV2 and TRBJ2-5; tentatively, D is TRBD1 or TRBD2 (6 bases each). CDR3 length: 14 amino acids. CDR1 is SNHLY and CDR2 is FYNNEI in the germline V gene. CDR3: CASSRGGLQEAQYF. CDR3 nucleotide sequence: TGTGCCAGCAGTCGAGGGGGACTCCAAGAGGCCCAGTACTTC.

This chain joins TRBV30 and TRBJ1-4; D possibly corresponds to TRBD1 (6 bases). CDR3 length: 14 residues. V gave up 2 bases and J gave up 8 bases, with 15 bases separating them. Germline V gene sequence: CDR1 GTSNPN, CDR2 SVGIG (reference sequence). The CDR3 sequence is CAWSSGTREEKLFF. In DNA, the CDR3 is TGTGCCTGGAGTTCAGGGACACGGGAGGAAAAACTGTTTTTT. The whole variable domain, remainder taken from reference TRBV30 and TRBJ1-4, is SQTIHQWPATLVQPVGSPLSLECTVEGTSNPNLYWYRQAAGRGLQLLFYSVGIGQISSEVPQNLSASRPQDRQFILSSKKLLLSDSGFYLCAWSSGTREEKLFFGSGTQLSVL.

The genes are TRBV5-1 and TRBJ2-6; D unresolved. The ends were cut back, 0 bases at V and 4 bases at J, with 5 bases in the middle. CDR1 and CDR2 (germline): SGHRS, YFSETQ. The length of the CDR3 is 14 residues. The CDR3 DNA reads as TGCGCCAGCAGCTTGGGGTCCGGGGCCAACGTCCTGACTTTC. It translates to CASSLGSGANVLTF.

The chain links TRBV2 to TRBJ2-7; D not certain. The CDR3 has 14 residues. Trimming removed 5 bases from V and 4 bases from J, with 15 bases in between. In germline, CDR1 is SNHLY, CDR2 FYNNEI. CDR3 bases: TGTGCCAGCAGTCCGGGCCCCCCGACGTACGAGCAGTACTTC. This gives the protein CASSPGPPTYEQYF. The whole variable domain, filled in from reference TRBV2 and TRBJ2-7, reads EPEVTQTPSHQVTQMGQEVILRCVPISNHLYFYWYRQILGQKVEFLVSFYNNEISEKSEIFDDQFSVERPDGSNFTLKIRSTKLEDSAMYFCASSPGPPTYEQYFGPGTRLTVT.